This is a list of T cell receptor beta chains from one sample in a study of cytomegalovirus exposure and HLA in healthy donors. TCRdb keeps only in-frame clones here, not all; method: immunoSEQ multiplex PCR. The sample holds 150,000 to 200,000 clones; about two thirds are singletons and the top ten take 2% to 3%. The specimen was PBMCs. The receptors originated from a human donor in good health. CDR3s include the opening cysteine and the closing phenylalanine or tryptophan. A D gene is named only where the DNA matches it firmly. Part of the rows lack a size; the others show once, few, many or a class for expanded clones.

V,D,size,J,DNA,CDR3
TRBV19,-,-,TRBJ2-7,TGTGCCAGTAGTGAGGGCCCGGGGTCCCCCTTATACGAGCAGTACTTC,CASSEGPGSPLYEQYF
TRBV9,TRBD1,-,TRBJ2-1,TGTGCCAGCGGAGGACAGGGGTCCTACAATGAGCAGTTCTTC,CASGGQGSYNEQFF
TRBV5-1,-,-,TRBJ1-2,TGCGCCAGCAGCTTGGGGGTAGAGGGTCGCTATGGCTACACCTTC,CASSLGVEGRYGYTF
TRBV7-8,-,-,TRBJ2-7,TGTGCCAGCAGCTTTATAGGACAAGTCCTAGAGCAGTACTTC,CASSFIGQVLEQYF
TRBV5-3,TRBD1,once,TRBJ1-2,TGTGCCAGAACCACCAAGGGGGACAGGGGCTATGGCTACACCTTC,CARTTKGDRGYGYTF
TRBV29-1,-,once,TRBJ2-1,TGCAGCGTTGGGGCGGGGCCCCGGGGGAATGAGCAGTTCTTC,CSVGAGPRGNEQFF
TRBV5-4,-,-,TRBJ2-7,TGTGCCAGCAGTTCACAGACAGAGAAATACTACTACGAGCAGTACTTC,CASSSQTEKYYYEQYF
TRBV7-2,TRBD1,-,TRBJ1-5,TGTGCCAGCAGCCTCCGAGGACAGGATCAGCCCCAGCATTTT,CASSLRGQDQPQHF
TRBV19,-,-,TRBJ1-5,TGTGCCTCGACGCGGGTCCACAATCAGCCCCAGCATTTT,CASTRVHNQPQHF
TRBV5-1,TRBD1,-,TRBJ1-2,TGCGCCAGCAGCTTGGGTGGGGGGACAGACTATGGCTACACCTTC,CASSLGGGTDYGYTF
TRBV5-4,TRBD1,-,TRBJ1-6,TGTGCCAGCAGCCATACACCGGGACAGGCCGCTAATTCACCCCTCCACTTT,CASSHTPGQAANSPLHF
TRBV5-4,TRBD1,-,TRBJ1-1,TGTGCCAGCAGCAATGACAGGGTGAACACTGAAGCTTTCTTT,CASSNDRVNTEAFF
TRBV19,-,-,TRBJ2-1,TGTGCCAGTAGTATGTGGCTAGCTGAGCAGTTCTTC,CASSMWLAEQFF
TRBV7-8,TRBD2,-,TRBJ2-7,TGTGCCAGCAGCTTAGGAATAGCGGGCATCGTTTACGAGCAGTACTTC,CASSLGIAGIVYEQYF
TRBV28,TRBD1,-,TRBJ2-1,TGTGCCAGCAGTTCCGGGACAGTGAACAATGAGCAGTTCTTC,CASSSGTVNNEQFF
TRBV6-5,-,-,TRBJ1-2,TGTGCCAGCAGTCTGGGGGGGTGGGGCTACACCTTC,CASSLGGWGYTF
TRBV5-4,-,few,TRBJ2-2,TGTGCCAGCAGCCTTGATCAGGGTAACACCGGGGAGCTGTTTTTT,CASSLDQGNTGELFF
TRBV13,TRBD1,few,TRBJ1-4,TGTGCCAGCAGCCCCCGACAGGGACGGGGAAAACTGTTTTTT,CASSPRQGRGKLFF
TRBV9,TRBD1,-,TRBJ1-1,TGTGCCAGCAGCCCGGGACAGGGTGGCGGAGCTTTCTTT,CASSPGQGGGAFF
TRBV19,-,-,TRBJ2-1,TGTGCCAGTAGTACCCGACGGGAACGGCAGTTCTTC,CASSTRRERQFF
TRBV11-2,TRBD1,-,TRBJ2-1,TGTGCCAGCAGCAATCCTTTAGGACAGGGACAGTACTTGGAGCAGTTCTTC,CASSNPLGQGQYLEQFF
TRBV11-2,-,-,TRBJ1-1,TGTGCCTCCCGTGGTCGGGAGGGCACTGAAGCTTTCTTT,CASRGREGTEAFF
TRBV5-1,-,-,TRBJ2-3,TGCGCCAGCAGCTTGGTGAAGGACAGACCCACAGATACGCAGTATTTT,CASSLVKDRPTDTQYF
TRBV6-1,-,few,TRBJ1-5,TGTGCCAGCAGTGACGGCAGGGGTAGCAATCAGCCCCAGCATTTT,CASSDGRGSNQPQHF
TRBV9,-,-,TRBJ1-2,TGTGCCAGCAGCGTAGTGGTCAGTCCCTATGGCTACACCTTC,CASSVVVSPYGYTF
TRBV2,TRBD2,-,TRBJ2-6,TGTGCCAGCGGAGGACGACTAGCGGGGGCCTCTGGGGCCAACGTCCTGACTTTC,CASGGRLAGASGANVLTF
TRBV7-9,-,-,TRBJ2-7,TGTGCCGGCAGGACGGAGAACTACGAGCAGTACTTC,CAGRTENYEQYF
TRBV27,-,-,TRBJ1-1,TGTGCCAGCAGTTTTGGGGGGGTCGGCACTGAAGCTTTCTTT,CASSFGGVGTEAFF
TRBV6-5,TRBD2,-,TRBJ2-5,TGTGCCAGCAGTAGGCGGGGGGGAGAGACCCAGTACTTC,CASSRRGGETQYF
TRBV5-6,TRBD1,-,TRBJ2-5,TGTGCCAGCAGCTTGGGGGGACAGGGGGTAAAGACCCAGTACTTC,CASSLGGQGVKTQYF
TRBV5-8,-,few,TRBJ2-7,TGTGCCAGCAGCTTAACGGGTGAGCAGTACTTC,CASSLTGEQYF
TRBV18,-,once,TRBJ1-1,TGTGCCAGCTCACCACCCTCGGGCAGGGCAGGCGCTGAAGCTTTCTTT,CASSPPSGRAGAEAFF
TRBV7-8,TRBD2,-,TRBJ2-3,TGTGCCAGCAGCCCGACACTAGCGGGGGGAGCAGATACGCAGTATTTT,CASSPTLAGGADTQYF
TRBV6-1,TRBD2,-,TRBJ2-1,TGTGCCAGCAGTGCACCGGGACTAGCGGGGGCCAATGAGCAGTTCTTC,CASSAPGLAGANEQFF
TRBV29-1,-,once,TRBJ1-1,TGCAGCGTTGCCGACACTGAAGCTTTCTTT,CSVADTEAFF
TRBV2,-,-,TRBJ2-5,TGTGCCAGCAGTGATCCTAGATTGCAAGAGACCCAGTACTTC,CASSDPRLQETQYF
TRBV7-3,TRBD2,-,TRBJ2-1,TGTGCCAGCAGCTTAACGCGTGCGGGGGTCTACAATGAGCAGTTCTTC,CASSLTRAGVYNEQFF